This TCR beta chain came from a study of sequential checkpoint blockade in melanoma. Treatment noted: randomized to nivolumab then ipilimumab (arm A) or the reverse (arm B). With 3 bases removed from V and 6 bases from J, the gap between germline ends came to 17 bases. Germline loops: CDR1 MDHEN, CDR2 SYDVKM. The CDR3 loop spans 15 amino acids. Produced via immunoSEQ multiplex PCR; TCRdb's table is partial and in-frame only. The sample lists under 25,000 clones, about 81% seen once, with 35% to 40% in the top ten. The sequence was obtained from a human donor with melanoma. The rearrangement links TRBV28 to TRBJ1-2; D is possibly TRBD1 (5 bases). The sequencing here drew on CD8+ T cells sorted from blood (inferred from file names), taken from a patient given nivolumab and ipilimumab in sequence. The CDR3 DNA reads TGTGCCAGCAGTTTTGAAAACGTTTGGGGGGATGGCTACACCTTC. Its translation is CASSFENVWGDGYTF.